This entry lists 13 T cell receptor beta chains sequenced from one sample in a study of identical twins. One entry per CDR3 protein results from TCRdb running MiXCR on the 5' RACE reads. The sample lists some 330,000 distinct CDR3 sequences; approximately 10% were seen once. Sequencing was done on a sample of naive T cells sorted from blood. The source of these receptors is a woman in her 50s in good health.

This clonotype was seen repeatedly, ten times or more. The chain couples TRBV12-3 or TRBV12-4 to TRBJ2-3, with 7 bases matching TRBD2. The V segment lost 4 bases and the J segment 1 base; nucleotides outside the gene matches: 5. The CDR3 covers 15 residues. The CDR3 protein is CASSSDAGGTDTQYF. The CDR3 nucleotides read TGTGCCAGCAGTTCCGACGCGGGGGGCACAGATACGCAGTATTTT.

The rearrangement links TRBV11-3 to TRBJ1-1; the D is unclear. Between the trimmed V and J ends, which lost 1 base and 1 base, there was a span of 10 bases. The germline gives CDR1 SGHNT, CDR2 YENEEA. This CDR3 comprises 15 residues. CDR3 bases: TGTGCCAGCAGCTTAGGAGGTCCGGCGAACACTGAAGCTTTCTTT. Protein sequence: CASSLGGPANTEAFF.

This clonotype was picked up a small number of times. The V gene is TRBV4-1, the J gene TRBJ1-4; D is perhaps TRBD1 (5 bases). CDR3 length: 15 residues. V was pared by 1 base and J by 8 bases, with 14 bases between. Germline CDR1 MGHRA, CDR2 YSYEKL. The CDR3, as DNA: TGCGCCAGCAGCCAAGTAGGGTCAGGGAGCGAAAAACTGTTTTTT. Its translation is CASSQVGSGSEKLFF.

This clonotype turned up a few times. The V and J genes are TRBV9 and TRBJ2-1; TRBD2 aligns across 9 bases. The CDR3 has 16 amino acids. Germline V CDR1 and CDR2: SGDLS, YYNGEE. V lost 2 bases to trimming and J lost 4 bases; unmatched junction nucleotides: 7. As DNA, the CDR3 is TGTGCCAGCAGCGTCCTCTGGACTAGCGCTTACAATGAGCAGTTCTTC. This codes for CASSVLWTSAYNEQFF.

On this clonotype itself: This may be a read error, as it is one base from a much larger clone. The V call is TRBV11-2, the J call TRBJ2-1, with 7 bases identical to TRBD2. CDR3 length: 15 amino acids. V was pared by 5 bases and J by 1 base, with 5 bases of the junction left unmatched. Per the germline V gene, CDR1 is SGHAT and CDR2 is FQNNGV. The CDR3 reads CASSEVGGSYNEQFF. CDR3 sequence (DNA): TGTGCCAGCAGCGAAGTCGGGGGGTCCTACAATGAGCAGTTCTTC.

In the case of this clonotype: A read error may explain this, as a much larger clone is one base away. This chain connects TRBV29-1 to TRBJ2-2, with D possibly matching TRBD2 (5 bases). The CDR3 is made up of 12 amino acids. Germline values: CDR1 SQVTM, CDR2 ANQGSEA. As DNA, the CDR3 is TGCAGCGTTGTGGGGTTCACCGGGGATCTGTTTTTT. Translated, it gives CSVVGFTGDLFF.

The chain recombines TRBV5-5 with TRBJ2-5; tentatively, D is TRBD2 (6 bases). V lost 4 bases and J lost 5, with 18 bases in between. Per germline, CDR1 SGHKS and CDR2 YYEKEE (reference sequence). The CDR3 is 15 residues long. The CDR3 DNA reads as TGTGCCAGCAGCCGGGACTGGGGGACTCGGGAGACCCAGTACTTC. It is translated as CASSRDWGTRETQYF.

The gene calls are TRBV12-3 or TRBV12-4 and TRBJ1-6; D is unclear. V was trimmed by 1 base and J by 7 bases, leaving 17 bases between them. The CDR3 is 17 residues long. The CDR3 sequence is CASSLEAPIAGNSPLHF. CDR3 nucleotide sequence: TGTGCCAGCAGTTTAGAAGCACCCATAGCCGGGAATTCACCCCTCCACTTT.

This clonotype was recorded at least ten times. V and J are TRBV29-1 and TRBJ1-1; maybe TRBD1 (6 bases). V lost 6 bases to trimming and J lost 4 bases, with 15 bases between them. In germline, CDR1 is SQVTM, CDR2 ANQGSEA. This CDR3 has 13 amino acids. The CDR3 loop reads CSVHRVGITEAFF. CDR3 sequence (DNA): TGCAGCGTGCACAGGGTAGGGATCACTGAAGCTTTCTTT.

The rearrangement uses TRBV5-1 and TRBJ2-5; 7 positions match TRBD1. Per germline, CDR1 SGHRS and CDR2 YFSETQ. V shed 1 base and J 4 bases; nucleotides not matched to a gene: 4. CDR3 length equals 14 residues. The chain's CDR3 is CASSLYTGAETQYF. The CDR3 bases are TGCGCCAGCAGCTTGTATACAGGGGCAGAGACCCAGTACTTC.

The chain links TRBV12-3 or TRBV12-4 to TRBJ2-3; D gene ambiguous. The ends were cut back, 8 bases at V and 8 bases at J, with 14 bases in the middle. The CDR3 extends over 12 amino acids. The CDR3 protein is CASLPLYGTQYF. CDR3 nucleotide sequence: TGTGCCAGCCTTCCCCTATATGGTACGCAGTATTTT.

A word on this clonotype: A single base separates this from a much larger clone, so it may be a read error. The chain employs TRBV4-1 and TRBJ1-5; D remains ambiguous. In germline, CDR1 is MGHRA, CDR2 YSYEKL. With 4 bases removed from V and 4 bases from J, the gap between germline ends came to 17 bases. The CDR3 is 16 residues long. The CDR3 loop reads CASSLRTAQTNQPQHF. CDR3 nucleotide sequence: TGCGCCAGCAGCCTACGGACCGCTCAAACTAATCAGCCCCAGCATTTT.

The chain combines TRBV20-1 with TRBJ1-4, with no clear D. V lost 3 bases and J 4 bases, leaving 9 bases between the germline ends. CDR3 size: 13 residues. Germline V gives CDR1 DFQATT, CDR2 SNEGSKA (reference sequence). The CDR3 DNA follows: TGCAGTGCTAGTAAGAGAAATAATGAAAAACTGTTTTTT. Its protein product is CSASKRNNEKLFF.